This TCR beta chain was documented in a study of CD8 T cells in ankylosing spondylitis (dated by TCRdb to 2016 to 2017). Background on the whole study: The study profiled T cell receptor beta repertoires in healthy donors and ankylosing spondylitis patients to find disease-linked TCR variants. Peripheral blood was sampled, and synovial fluid was additionally collected from ankylosing spondylitis patients. The whole study cohort included under 140 healthy donors and roughly 24 ankylosing spondylitis patients.

This clonotype was recorded a few times. It lacks a known antigen. Per-base quality was not reported, and no clone a single base away is much larger than it. According to the germline V gene (reference sequence), CDR1 reads DFQATT and CDR2 reads SNEGSKA. The germline V and J ends show losses of 1 base and 10 bases respectively, and no gene match explains 9 bases of the junction. The CDR3 holds 14 amino acids from the cysteine to the phenylalanine. The read is trimmed to its CDR3 DNA, 42 bases read in frame from base 1. Broader findings and caveats from the paper: In peripheral blood, the disease-linked clones were found at relatively low frequencies and had a CD8+ phenotype. Blood from ankylosing spondylitis patients appeared to be characterized by a TCR beta motif composed of about 8 highly homologous amino acid variants. Some TCR beta motif variants had previously been reported in synovial fluid and blood of reactive arthritis patients, which suggested common disease-initiation mechanisms. Significant enrichment of the disease-linked clones was reported in matched synovial fluid samples from ankylosing spondylitis patients.

Sequencing instrument: Illumina HiSeq 2500. TCR beta libraries were prepared by quantitative 5'-RACE with molecular barcodes. Under the source paper's analysis protocol: Disease-linked TCR variants were identified with a new computational method built on a probabilistic model of VDJ rearrangement. TCRdb passed the public sequencing reads through fastp at Q25 and MiXCR, retaining productive beta sequences. Records with the same CDR3 protein are collapsed into one entry carrying the most frequent genes and DNA. The authors' filters were not applied to this entry. The sample data list about 160,000 distinct CDR3 sequences, and 9.5% to 10% of these were observed just once. The ten largest account for less than 15% of the sample.

The V and J genes are TRBV20-1 and TRBJ2-1; TRBD2 fits 8 bases in the junction. The origin of this receptor is a female donor with ankylosing spondylitis or in good health (not recorded which). The sequencing input was blood, either unsorted or a sorted T cell fraction (not recorded which). The CDR3 loop reads CSARGSGGPREQFF. The sequenced DNA is TGCAGTGCTAGAGGTTCGGGAGGGCCTCGGGAGCAGTTCTTC.